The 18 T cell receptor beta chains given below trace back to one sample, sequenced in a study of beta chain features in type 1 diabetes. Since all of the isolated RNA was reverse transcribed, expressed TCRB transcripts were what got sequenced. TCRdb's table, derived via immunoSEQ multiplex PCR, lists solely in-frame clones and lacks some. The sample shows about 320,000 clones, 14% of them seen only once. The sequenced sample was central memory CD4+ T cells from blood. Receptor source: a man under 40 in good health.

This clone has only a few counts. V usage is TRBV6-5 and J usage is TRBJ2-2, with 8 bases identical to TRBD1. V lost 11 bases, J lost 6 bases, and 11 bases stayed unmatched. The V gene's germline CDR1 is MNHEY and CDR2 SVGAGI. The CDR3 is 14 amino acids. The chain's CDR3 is CAGSRDRKAGELFF. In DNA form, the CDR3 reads TGTGCCGGTTCCCGGGACAGGAAAGCCGGGGAGCTGTTTTTT.

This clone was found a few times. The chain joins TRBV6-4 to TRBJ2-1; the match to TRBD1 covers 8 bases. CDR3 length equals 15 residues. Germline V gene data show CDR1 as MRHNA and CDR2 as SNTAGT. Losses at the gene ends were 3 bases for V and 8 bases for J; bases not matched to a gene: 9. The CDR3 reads CASSENPGQAHEQFF. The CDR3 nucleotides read TGTGCCAGCAGTGAGAATCCGGGACAGGCACATGAGCAGTTCTTC.

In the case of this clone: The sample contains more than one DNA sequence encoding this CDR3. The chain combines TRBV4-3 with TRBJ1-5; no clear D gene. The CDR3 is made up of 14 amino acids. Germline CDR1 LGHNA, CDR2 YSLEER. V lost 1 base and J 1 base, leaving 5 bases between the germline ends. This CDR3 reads CASSQGLSNQPQHF. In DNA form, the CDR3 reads TGCGCCAGCAGCCAAGGTCTGAGCAATCAGCCCCAGCATTTT.

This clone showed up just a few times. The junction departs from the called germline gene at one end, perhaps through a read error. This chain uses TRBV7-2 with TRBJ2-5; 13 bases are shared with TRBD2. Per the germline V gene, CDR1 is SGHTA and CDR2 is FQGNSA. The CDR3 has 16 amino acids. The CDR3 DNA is TGCGCCAGCAGCCGTCGTAGACTAGCGGGGGGCGAGACCCAGTACTTC. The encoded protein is CASSRRRLAGGETQYF. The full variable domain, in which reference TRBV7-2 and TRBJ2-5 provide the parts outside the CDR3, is GAGVSQSPSNKVTEKGKDVELRCDPISGHTALYWYRQSLGQGLEFLIYFQGNSAPDKSGLPSDRFSAERTGGSVSTLTIQRTQQEDSAVYLCASSRRRLAGGETQYFGPGTRLLVL.

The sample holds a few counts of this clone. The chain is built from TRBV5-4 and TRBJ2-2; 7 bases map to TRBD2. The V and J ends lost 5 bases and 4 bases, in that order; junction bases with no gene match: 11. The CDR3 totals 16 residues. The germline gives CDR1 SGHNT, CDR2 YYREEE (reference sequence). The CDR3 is CASRDGEGLGTGELFF. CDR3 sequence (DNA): TGTGCCAGCAGGGACGGGGAGGGCCTAGGCACCGGGGAGCTGTTTTTT.

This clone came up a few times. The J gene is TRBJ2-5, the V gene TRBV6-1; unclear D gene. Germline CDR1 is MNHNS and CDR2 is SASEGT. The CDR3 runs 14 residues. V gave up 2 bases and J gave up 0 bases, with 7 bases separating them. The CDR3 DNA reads TGTGCCAGCAGTGAATGGTCCTACCAAGAGACCCAGTACTTC. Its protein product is CASSEWSYQETQYF.

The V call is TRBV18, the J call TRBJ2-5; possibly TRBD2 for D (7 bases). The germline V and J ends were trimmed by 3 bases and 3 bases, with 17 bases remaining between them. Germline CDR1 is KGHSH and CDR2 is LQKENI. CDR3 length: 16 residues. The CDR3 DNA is TGTGCCAGCTCACCCCCGATGGGGGGGCTGGAAGAGACCCAGTACTTC. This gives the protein CASSPPMGGLEETQYF.

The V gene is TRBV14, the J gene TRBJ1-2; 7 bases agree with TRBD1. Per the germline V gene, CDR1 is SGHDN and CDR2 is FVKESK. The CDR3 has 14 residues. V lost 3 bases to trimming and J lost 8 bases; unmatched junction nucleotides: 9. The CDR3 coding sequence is TGTGCCAGCAGCCAGGTGGACAGGCCGGCGGGCTACACCTTC. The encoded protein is CASSQVDRPAGYTF.

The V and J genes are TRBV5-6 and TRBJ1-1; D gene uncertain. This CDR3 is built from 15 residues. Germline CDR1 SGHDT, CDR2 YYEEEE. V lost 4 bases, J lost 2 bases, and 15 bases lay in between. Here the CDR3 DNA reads TGTGCCAGCAGCAGTAAAACAGAGATTAACACTGAAGCTTTCTTT. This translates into CASSSKTEINTEAFF.

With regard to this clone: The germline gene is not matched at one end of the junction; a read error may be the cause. The CDR3 is CAGSESGTTDNEQFF. CDR3 DNA: TGTGCCGGCAGTGAATCTGGGACAACGGACAATGAGCAGTTCTTC. V and J are TRBV6-4 and TRBJ2-1, with a tentative D call TRBD1 (6 bases). The V gene's germline CDR1 is MRHNA and CDR2 SNTAGT. The CDR3 length is 15 residues.

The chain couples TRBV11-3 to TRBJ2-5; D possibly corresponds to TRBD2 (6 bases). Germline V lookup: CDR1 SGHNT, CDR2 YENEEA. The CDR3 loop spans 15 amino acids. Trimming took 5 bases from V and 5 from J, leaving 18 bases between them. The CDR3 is CASSAPGLRRETQYF. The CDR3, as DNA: TGTGCCAGCAGCGCCCCGGGACTGAGGAGGGAGACCCAGTACTTC.

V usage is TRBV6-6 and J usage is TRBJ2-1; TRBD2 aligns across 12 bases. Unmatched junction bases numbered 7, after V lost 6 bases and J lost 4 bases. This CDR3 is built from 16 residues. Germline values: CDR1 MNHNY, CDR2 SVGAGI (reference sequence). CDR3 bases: TGTGCCAGCAGGACGAGGACTAGCGGGAATTACAATGAGCAGTTCTTC. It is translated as CASRTRTSGNYNEQFF.

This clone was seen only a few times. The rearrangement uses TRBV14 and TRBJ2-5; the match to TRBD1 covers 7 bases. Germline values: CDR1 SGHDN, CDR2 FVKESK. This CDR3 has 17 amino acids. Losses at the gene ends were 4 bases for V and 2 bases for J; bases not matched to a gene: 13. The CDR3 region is CASSLRQGPPLQETQYF. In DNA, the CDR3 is TGTGCCAGCAGCCTTCGACAGGGTCCCCCCCTACAAGAGACCCAGTACTTC.

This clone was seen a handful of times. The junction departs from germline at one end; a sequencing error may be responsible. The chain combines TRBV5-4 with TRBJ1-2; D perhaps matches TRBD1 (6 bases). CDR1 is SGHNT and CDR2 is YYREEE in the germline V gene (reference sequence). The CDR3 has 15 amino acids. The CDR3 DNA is TGCGCCAGCAGCCAAAGGGAAAGGGGCAGGGGTGGCTACACCTTC. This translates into CASSQRERGRGGYTF.

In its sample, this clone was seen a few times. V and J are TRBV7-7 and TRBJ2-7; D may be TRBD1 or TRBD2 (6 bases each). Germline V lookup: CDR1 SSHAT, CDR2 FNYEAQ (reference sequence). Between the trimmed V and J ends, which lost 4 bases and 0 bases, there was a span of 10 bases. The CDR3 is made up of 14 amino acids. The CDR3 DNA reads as TGTGCCAGCAGCTCCGGGGGCCCCTCCTACGAGCAGTACTTC. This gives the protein CASSSGGPSYEQYF.

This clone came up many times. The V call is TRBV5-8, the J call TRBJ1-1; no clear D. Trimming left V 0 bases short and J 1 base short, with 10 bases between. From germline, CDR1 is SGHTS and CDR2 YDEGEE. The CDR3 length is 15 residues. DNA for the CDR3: TGTGCCAGCAGCTTGGCCCGGGCGGGGAACACTGAAGCTTTCTTT. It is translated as CASSLARAGNTEAFF. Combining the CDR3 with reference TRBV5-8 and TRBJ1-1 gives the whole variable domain EAGVTQSPTHLIKTRGQQATLRCSPISGHTSVYWYQQALGLGLQFLLWYDEGEERNRGNFPPRFSGRQFPNYSSELNVNALELEDSALYLCASSLARAGNTEAFFGQGTRLTVV.

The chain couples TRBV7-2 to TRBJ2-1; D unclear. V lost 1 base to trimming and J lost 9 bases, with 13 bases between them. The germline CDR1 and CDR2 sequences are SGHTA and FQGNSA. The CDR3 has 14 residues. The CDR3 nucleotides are TGTGCCAGCAGCTTAGGACACTCCGCGAGTGAGCAGTTCTTC. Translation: CASSLGHSASEQFF.

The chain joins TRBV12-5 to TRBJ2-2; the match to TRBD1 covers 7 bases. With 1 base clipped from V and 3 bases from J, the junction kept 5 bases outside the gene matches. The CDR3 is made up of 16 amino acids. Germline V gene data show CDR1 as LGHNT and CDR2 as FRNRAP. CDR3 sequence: CASGLEQGIDTGELFF. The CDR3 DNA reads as TGTGCTAGTGGTTTGGAACAGGGGATCGACACCGGGGAGCTGTTTTTT.